This T cell receptor (beta chain) was obtained from a study of vaccination effects on CD4 cells after COVID-19. For this clone: No antigen is known for it.

Within the ViraFEST assay, antigen-specific CD4+ T cells underwent expansion with viral peptide pools prior to sequencing. Having been cultured for 10 days, the cells underwent CD4+ T cell isolation. Wells containing over 1.5 million PBMC each were cultured with 10 IU/ml IL-2 and approximately 10 ug/ml peptides. Clones were sequenced by immunoSEQ multiplex PCR, and TCRdb holds only the in-frame ones, with some missing. Of around 83,000 clones in the sample, approximately 74% were seen once. Germline V gene lookup returns CDR1 MNHEY and CDR2 SVGAGI. This CDR3 spans 16 amino acids. The V gene lost 3 bases and the J gene lost 1 base, with 15 bases spanning the gap.

Material: CD4+ T cells from PBMCs cultured with HCoV-229E spike peptides, obtained before COVID-19 vaccination. The TCR sequence derives from a human donor who received a COVID-19 vaccine. The chain couples TRBV6-5 to TRBJ2-5; possible D gene TRBD2, 5 bases. CDR3 bases: TGTGCCAGCAGTTATGCGGCCGCCGAGGGCCAAGAGACCCAGTACTTC. Its protein is CASSYAAAEGQETQYF.